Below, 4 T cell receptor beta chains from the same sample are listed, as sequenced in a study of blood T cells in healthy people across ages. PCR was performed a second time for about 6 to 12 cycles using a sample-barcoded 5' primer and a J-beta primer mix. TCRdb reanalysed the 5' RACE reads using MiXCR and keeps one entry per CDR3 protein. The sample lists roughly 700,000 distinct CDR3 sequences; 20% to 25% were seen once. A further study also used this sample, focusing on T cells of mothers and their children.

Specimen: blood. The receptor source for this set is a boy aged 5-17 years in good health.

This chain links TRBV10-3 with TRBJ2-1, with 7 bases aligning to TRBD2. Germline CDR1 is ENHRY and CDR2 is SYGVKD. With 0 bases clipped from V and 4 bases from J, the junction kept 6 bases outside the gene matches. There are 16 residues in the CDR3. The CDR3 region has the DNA TGTGCCATCAGTGAGTCGATGGCGGGAGTGTACAATGAGCAGTTCTTC. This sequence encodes CAISESMAGVYNEQFF.

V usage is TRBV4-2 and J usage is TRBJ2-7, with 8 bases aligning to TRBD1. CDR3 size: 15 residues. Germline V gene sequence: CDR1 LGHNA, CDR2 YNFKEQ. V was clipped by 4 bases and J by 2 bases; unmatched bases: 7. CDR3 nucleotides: TGTGCCAGCAGCCCCTGGACAGGGTTCACCTACGAGCAGTACTTC. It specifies CASSPWTGFTYEQYF.

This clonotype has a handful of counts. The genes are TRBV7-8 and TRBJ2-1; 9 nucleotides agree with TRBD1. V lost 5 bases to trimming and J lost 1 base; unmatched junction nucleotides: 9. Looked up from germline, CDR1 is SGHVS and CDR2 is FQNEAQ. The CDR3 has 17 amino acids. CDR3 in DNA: TGTGCCAGCAGCACGGACAGGGGAGGTAGGTCCTACAATGAGCAGTTCTTC. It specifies CASSTDRGGRSYNEQFF.

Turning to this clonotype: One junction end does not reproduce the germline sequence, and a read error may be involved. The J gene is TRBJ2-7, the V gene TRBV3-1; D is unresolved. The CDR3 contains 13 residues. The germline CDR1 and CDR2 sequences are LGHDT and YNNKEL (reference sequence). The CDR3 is CASSQVDPYEQYF. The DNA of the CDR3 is TGTGCCAGCAGCCAAGTTGATCCCTACGAGCAGTACTTT.